Each of the 12 T cell receptor delta chains below was sequenced from the same sample in a study of gammadelta T cells in human blood. TCRdb re-called clones from the RT-PCR reads via CATT. The sample records about 1,900 delta-chain clones, around 3% being singletons. The sequencing sample was made of Vgamma9Vdelta2 gamma-delta T cells from fetal blood. Every receptor here comes from a human fetus.

In its sample, this clone is medium-sized. The chain employs TRAV38-2/DV8 and TRDJ1; 8 bases are a match to TRDD3. Germline V gives CDR1 TSESDYY, CDR2 QEAYKQQN. CDR3 size: 16 residues. Trimming removed 9 bases from V and 0 bases from J; junction bases left unmatched: 13. The CDR3 spells CASRYWGSDYTDKLIF. In nucleotides, the CDR3 is TGTGCTTCCAGATACTGGGGGTCAGATTACACCGATAAACTCATCTTT.

Turning to this clone: Other DNA sequences in this sample translate to the same CDR3. The V call is TRDV2, the J call TRDJ3; 7 bases align to TRDD3. Unmatched junction bases numbered 16, after V lost 0 bases and J lost 0 bases. The CDR3 is made up of 22 amino acids. Germline values: CDR1 GEAIGNYY, CDR2 EKD. CDR3 residues: CACDTVYWGTRNSSWDTRQMFF. CDR3 nucleotides: TGTGCCTGTGACACCGTCTATTGGGGGACGAGGAATAGCTCCTGGGACACCCGACAGATGTTTTTC.

This clone is labeled medium-sized. The genes are TRDV2 and TRDJ2; 12 bases map to TRDD3. CDR3 length equals 15 residues. CDR1 GEAIGNYY and CDR2 EKD come from the germline V gene. Trimming at V came to 1 base and at J to 4 bases, leaving 0 bases not matched to a gene. The CDR3 nucleotides are TGTGCCTGTGACACACTGGGGGATACGACAGCACAACTCTTCTTT. Translated: CACDTLGDTTAQLFF.

This clone rates as medium-sized. The rearrangement joins TRDV2 to TRDJ1; 9 nucleotides line up with TRDD3. Germline V gives CDR1 GEAIGNYY, CDR2 EKD. Trimming at V came to 2 bases and at J to 0 bases, leaving 3 bases not matched to a gene. CDR3 length: 15 residues. The CDR3 nucleotides are TGTGCCTGTGACATACTGGGGGAGTACACCGATAAACTCATCTTT. Its translation: CACDILGEYTDKLIF.

This clone counts as large. A clone one base away is much larger, so this may be a read error. This sample includes further DNA sequences coding for the same CDR3. The chain couples TRDV2 to TRDJ1, with 8 bases that match TRDD3. The CDR3 consists of 14 residues. CDR1 GEAIGNYY and CDR2 EKD come from the germline V gene. V trimming: 2 bases; J trimming: 0 bases; junction bases outside the gene matches: 1. Here the CDR3 reads CACDKLGDTDKLIF. The CDR3, as DNA: TGTGCCTGTGACAAACTGGGGGACACCGATAAACTCATCTTT.

This clone is medium-sized by share. The identical CDR3 is also encoded by other nucleotide sequences in the sample. V and J are TRDV2 and TRDJ2; 12 nucleotides align to TRDD3. Germline V gene data show CDR1 as GEAIGNYY and CDR2 as EKD. J was trimmed by 5 bases and V by 2 bases; bases with no gene match: 2. CDR3 length: 15 amino acids. The DNA for the CDR3 is TGTGCCTGTGACATACTGGGGGATACTACAGCACAACTCTTCTTT. It yields the protein CACDILGDTTAQLFF.

In its sample, this clone is medium-sized (0.01 to 0.1%). The rearrangement joins TRDV2 to TRDJ3, with TRDD3 identical over 10 bases. This CDR3 has 20 residues. V lost 2 bases, J lost 0 bases, and 9 bases stayed unmatched. CDR1 GEAIGNYY and CDR2 EKD come from the germline V gene. CDR3 in DNA: TGTGCCTGTGACAAAGTACTGGGGGATTGGAGCTCCTGGGACACCCGACAGATGTTTTTC. It specifies CACDKVLGDWSSWDTRQMFF.

By proportion, this clone is medium-sized. Given a much more abundant clone one base away, this may be a read error. The sample contains more than one DNA sequence encoding this CDR3. V gene TRDV2 combines with J gene TRDJ1; TRDD3 matches at 11 bases. The J segment lost 3 bases and the V segment lost 1 base, leaving 0 bases of the junction unmatched. The CDR3 consists of 14 residues. CDR1 and CDR2 (germline): GEAIGNYY, EKD. The CDR3 DNA sequence: TGTGCCTGTGACACTGGGGGATACGCCGATAAACTCATCTTT. Its protein is CACDTGGYADKLIF.

The chain has TRDV2 and TRDJ3, with D possibly being TRDD3 (5 bases). The J gene, absent from TCRdb, was called here by matching the DNA to germline. CDR1 and CDR2 (germline): GEAIGNYY, EKD. The CDR3 is 20 residues long. V lost 0 bases and J lost 0, with 17 bases in between. As DNA, the CDR3 is TGTGCCTGTGACACCCCTGGAACTGGATGGAGCTCCTGGGACACCCGACAGATGTTTTTC. Amino acids: CACDTPGTGWSSWDTRQMFF.

This clone is termed medium-sized. Given a much more abundant clone one base away, this may be a read error. The J gene is TRDJ3, the V gene TRDV2, with 10 bases matching TRDD3. Per the germline V gene, CDR1 is GEAIGNYY and CDR2 is EKD. V lost 3 bases and J lost 0; bases outside the gene matches: 1. The CDR3 runs to 17 residues. The CDR3 loop is CACDYWGISWDTRQMFF. The CDR3 nucleotides are TGTGCCTGTGACTACTGGGGGATCTCCTGGGACACCCGACAGATGTTTTTC.

No V gene was called, and the J gene is TRDJ3; the D call in the table, TRDD3, was not verified against the DNA. The CDR3 is 18 amino acids. The CDR3: CACDNVLGSSWDTRQMFF. The CDR3 DNA sequence: TGTGCCTGTGACAACGTACTGGGTAGCTCCTGGGACACCCGACAGATGTTTTTC.

This clone was picked up a small number of times. A much larger clone lies a single base off, so this may be a read error. V gene TRDV2 was called; the J gene was not; the D call TRDD3 from the table was never checked on the DNA. The CDR3 runs to 19 residues. Germline CDR1 reads GEAIGNYY; CDR2 reads EKD. This CDR3 is CACDTLLGDTRWDTRQMFF. For the CDR3, the DNA is TGTGCCTGTGACACCCTACTGGGGGATACGCGTTGGGACACCCGACAGATGTTTTTT.